This T cell receptor beta chain is drawn from a study of early T cells in non-severe SARS-CoV-2 infection. Study overall: Bulk RNA from unsorted whole blood was sequenced; chains were unpaired. Findings and caveats of the study: Anti-spike CD8 responses were favored in VDJdb matching, and private and CD4 specificities were missed.

The CDR3 runs to 12 residues. Germline assignment: CDR1 MDHEN and CDR2 SYDVKM. J lost 3 bases, V lost 6 bases, and 1 base had no gene match. Of note for this clonotype: Its target is unknown.

Researchers tagged individual cDNA molecules with unique molecular identifiers. TCRdb redid the calling of the 5' RACE reads with MiXCR, one entry per CDR3 protein. This table holds 66,000 or so distinct CDR3 sequences, around 14% found once. The rearrangement joins TRBV28 to TRBJ2-7; 8 bases agree with TRBD1. The sequenced sample consisted of whole blood. The receptor's source is an adult who was a healthcare worker with PCR-confirmed SARS-CoV-2 infection or an uninfected control (not recorded which). CDR3 in amino acids: CASRTGGYEQYF. The CDR3 DNA reads TGTGCCAGCAGAACAGGGGGCTACGAGCAGTACTTC.